Presented here are 32 T cell receptor beta chains from one specimen sequenced in a study of shared clonotypes between healthy human individuals. TCRdb keeps only in-frame clones here, not all; method: immunoSEQ multiplex PCR. The sample contains 2,500,000 or so clones, approximately 93% of which appear only once. Sequenced: naive CD4+ T cells from PBMCs. As for subset: CD45RA+ positively selected. These receptors all stem from a man younger than 35 in good health. Some clones in this sample may be carry-over from other donors' samples.

The V gene is TRBV7-2, the J gene TRBJ2-3, with 12 bases identical to TRBD2. Looked up from germline, CDR1 is SGHTA and CDR2 is FQGNSA. J gave up 5 bases and V 5 bases, and 5 bases lay outside the gene matches. This CDR3 is 15 amino acids long. DNA of the CDR3: TGTGCCAGCAGCGAAAGGACTAGCGGGAAAGATACGCAGTATTTT. Protein product: CASSERTSGKDTQYF.

This clone has just a few counts. The same CDR3 also results from other DNA sequences found in this sample. The chain carries TRBV9 and TRBJ1-1; no definite D call. The germline CDR1 and CDR2 sequences are SGDLS and YYNGEE. This CDR3 is 12 amino acids long. Deletions cut 4 bases from V and 4 bases from J, with 8 bases between. CDR3 in DNA: TGTGCCAGCAGCCCCCCGGGCACTGAAGCTTTCTTT. Translating it yields CASSPPGTEAFF.

The V gene is TRBV12-5, the J gene TRBJ2-1; D is undetermined. V was shortened by 6 bases and J by 6 bases, with 6 bases between the two germline ends. Germline CDR1 reads LGHNT; CDR2 reads FRNRAP. The CDR3 covers 11 residues. CDR3 in DNA: TGTGCTAGTGGCAAGGTCAATGAGCAGTTCTTC. It specifies CASGKVNEQFF.

V is TRBV28 and J is TRBJ2-7, with D perhaps matching TRBD1 or TRBD2 (5 bases each). Trimming pared 2 bases from V and 7 bases from J, leaving 18 bases between. This CDR3 has 15 amino acids. Germline CDR1 reads MDHEN; CDR2 reads SYDVKM. Here the CDR3 reads CASSLRWDGNGEQYF. The DNA of the CDR3 is TGTGCCAGCAGTTTAAGGTGGGACGGAAACGGAGAGCAGTACTTC.

This chain uses TRBV28 with TRBJ1-2, with a possible D match to TRBD1 (6 bases). Per the germline V gene, CDR1 is MDHEN and CDR2 is SYDVKM. The CDR3 loop spans 16 amino acids. V shed 5 bases and J shed 0 bases, with 16 bases lying between them. CDR3 nucleotide sequence: TGTGCCAGCAGTGCCGGGGGGGCGGTAGCTAACTATGGCTACACCTTC. It encodes CASSAGGAVANYGYTF.

The chain employs TRBV28 and TRBJ2-1, with 11 bases aligning to TRBD1. Germline V lookup: CDR1 MDHEN, CDR2 SYDVKM. Losses at the gene ends were 5 bases for V and 11 bases for J; bases not matched to a gene: 8. The CDR3 totals 14 residues. CDR3 protein: CASSPGTGGVKQFF. CDR3 in DNA: TGTGCCAGCAGTCCTGGGACAGGGGGGGTCAAGCAGTTCTTC.

V is TRBV4-1 and J is TRBJ1-1; no definite D call. The CDR3 covers 15 residues. Trimming removed 2 bases from V and 4 bases from J, with 14 bases in between. Looked up from germline, CDR1 is MGHRA and CDR2 is YSYEKL. In DNA form, the CDR3 reads TGCGCCAGCAGCCAACCTCGGGTGGGGAGCACTGAAGCTTTCTTT. Its translation is CASSQPRVGSTEAFF.

This sequence joins TRBV29-1 and TRBJ1-1, with TRBD1 matching over 7 bases. Germline values: CDR1 SQVTM, CDR2 ANQGSEA. The CDR3 covers 13 residues. Trimming cost V 7 bases and J 4 bases; bases outside gene matches: 9. The CDR3 nucleotides are TGCAGCGCCAAGGGGGCGCCGGGCACTGAAGCTTTCTTT. As protein: CSAKGAPGTEAFF.

The chain employs TRBV10-3 and TRBJ2-5, with D possibly matching TRBD2 (6 bases). CDR1 and CDR2 from the germline V gene are ENHRY and SYGVKD. With 8 bases removed from V and 5 bases from J, the gap between germline ends came to 15 bases. This CDR3 contains 13 residues. The CDR3 DNA follows: TGTGCCATCTCTGTGGCGGGAATGGAGACCCAGTACTTC. Its protein product is CAISVAGMETQYF.

This clone has only one observation. V usage is TRBV19 and J usage is TRBJ2-3, with TRBD2 matching over 9 bases. Unmatched junction bases numbered 9, after V lost 5 bases and J lost 6 bases. Looked up from germline, CDR1 is LNHDA and CDR2 is SQIVND (reference sequence). This CDR3 is built from 15 residues. The CDR3 sequence is CASSLFSGRPDTQYF. The CDR3 region has the DNA TGTGCCAGTAGTTTGTTTAGCGGGAGACCTGATACGCAGTATTTT. The whole variable domain, remainder taken from reference TRBV19 and TRBJ2-3, is DGGITQSPKYLFRKEGQNVTLSCEQNLNHDAMYWYRQDPGQGLRLIYYSQIVNDFQKGDIAEGYSVSREKKESFPLTVTSAQKNPTAFYLCASSLFSGRPDTQYFGPGTRLTVL.

J is TRBJ1-2 and V is TRBV2; D remains unclear. Germline values: CDR1 SNHLY, CDR2 FYNNEI. Trimming shortened V by 7 bases and J by 5 bases, and 17 bases separated the two germline ends. The CDR3 has 14 residues. The CDR3 nucleotides read TGTGCCAGCAACTTCGCCCAGAGGAGTTATGGCTACACCTTC. Translated: CASNFAQRSYGYTF.

This rearrangement joins TRBV5-6 to TRBJ2-5; D is perhaps TRBD1 (6 bases). The CDR3 spans 16 residues. CDR1 is SGHDT and CDR2 is YYEEEE in the germline V gene. Trimming took off 1 base at V and 0 bases at J, with 13 bases between the two ends. The CDR3 region has the DNA TGTGCCAGCAGCTTGTGGGGGCGCTTGTACCAAGAGACCCAGTACTTC. As protein: CASSLWGRLYQETQYF.

The V and J genes are TRBV19 and TRBJ2-1, with D perhaps TRBD1 or TRBD2 (6 bases each). This CDR3 comprises 16 residues. Trimming left V 7 bases short and J 1 base short, with 17 bases between. The germline V gene has CDR1 LNHDA and CDR2 SQIVND (reference sequence). CDR3 protein: CASTRRGSGSYNEQFF. The DNA for the CDR3 is TGTGCCAGTACCCGAAGGGGGAGCGGGTCCTACAATGAGCAGTTCTTC.

The rearrangement links TRBV7-3 to TRBJ2-5, with D possibly TRBD2 on 5 matching bases. Trimming pared 5 bases from V and 0 bases from J, leaving 10 bases between. Looked up from germline, CDR1 is SGHTA and CDR2 is FQGTGA. The CDR3 totals 14 residues. CDR3 sequence reads: CASSLGLHQETQYF. The CDR3 nucleotides are TGTGCCAGCAGCCTCGGACTTCACCAAGAGACCCAGTACTTC. The variable domain in full, with the rest retrieved from reference TRBV7-3 and TRBJ2-5, is GAGVSQTPSNKVTEKGKYVELRCDPISGHTALYWYRQSLGQGPEFLIYFQGTGAADDSGLPNDRFFAVRPEGSVSTLKIQRTERGDSAVYLCASSLGLHQETQYFGPGTRLLVL.

With regard to this clone: One base away lies a much larger clone, so this may be a sequencing read error. The CDR3 loop reads CASSLAPNTEAFF. CDR3 in DNA: TGTGCCAGCAGCTTAGCCCCGAACACTGAAGCTTTCTTT. This chain joins TRBV7-7 and TRBJ1-1; no clear D. From germline, CDR1 is SSHAT and CDR2 FNYEAQ (reference sequence). V lost 0 bases and J lost 1, with 3 bases in between. This CDR3 is 13 amino acids long.

This rearrangement joins TRBV15 to TRBJ1-4; 8 nucleotides align to TRBD1. V dropped 1 base and J dropped 5; count of bases not matched to a gene: 3. Germline CDR1 and CDR2: LNHNV and YYDKDF (reference sequence). The CDR3 spans 15 residues. The CDR3: CATSRGTGRNEKLFF. CDR3 coding DNA: TGTGCCACCAGCAGAGGGACAGGGCGGAATGAAAAACTGTTTTTT. The whole variable domain, filled in from reference TRBV15 and TRBJ1-4, reads DAMVIQNPRYQVTQFGKPVTLSCSQTLNHNVMYWYQQKSSQAPKLLFHYYDKDFNNEADTPDNFQSRRPNTSFCFLDIRSPGLGDTAMYLCATSRGTGRNEKLFFGSGTQLSVL.

This clone is a singleton in its sample. Written as DNA, the CDR3 is TGTGCCAGCAGGGGGGGACAGTTACCTACCGGGGAGCTGTTTTTT. Translated, it gives CASRGGQLPTGELFF. V gene TRBV2 combines with J gene TRBJ2-2, with D perhaps matching TRBD1 (7 bases). Germline V CDR1 and CDR2: SNHLY, FYNNEI. V lost 6 bases to trimming and J lost 5 bases, with 16 bases between them. The CDR3 is made up of 15 amino acids.

A note on this clone: Distinct nucleotide sequences in the sample also encode this CDR3. In nucleotides, the CDR3 is TGTGCCAGCAGCCCATCGGGGGATACGCAGTATTTT. Protein: CASSPSGDTQYF. V is TRBV7-3 and J is TRBJ2-3, with D perhaps TRBD2 (5 bases). The germline V gene encodes CDR1 SGHTA and CDR2 FQGTGA. The CDR3 runs 12 residues. The V end lost 5 bases, the J end lost 6 bases, and 9 bases lay between the germline ends.

CDR3 nucleotide sequence: TGTGCCAGCAGCCCCATATATGAAATGGGTGAAAAACTGTTTTTT. It yields the protein CASSPIYEMGEKLFF. The rearrangement uses TRBV27 and TRBJ1-4; D gene unclear. Per germline, CDR1 MNHEY and CDR2 SMNVEV (reference sequence). V shed 6 bases and J shed 7 bases, with 18 bases lying between them. This CDR3 spans 15 amino acids.

This clone was found once. The chain combines TRBV5-6 with TRBJ2-7, with 7 bases identical to TRBD1. With V trimmed by 3 bases and J by 0 bases, 3 bases remained unmatched. The CDR3 spans 14 residues. Germline assignment: CDR1 SGHDT and CDR2 YYEEEE. The DNA for the CDR3 is TGTGCCAGCAGCTGGACAGGATCCTCCTACGAGCAGTACTTC. It is translated as CASSWTGSSYEQYF.

The chain has TRBV27 and TRBJ2-7; D not certain. Trimming took off 7 bases at V and 2 bases at J, with 12 bases between the two ends. CDR3 length equals 13 residues. The germline CDR1 and CDR2 sequences are MNHEY and SMNVEV (reference sequence). This CDR3 reads CASIGTSTYEQYF. The DNA of the CDR3 is TGTGCCAGCATTGGAACCTCAACCTACGAGCAGTACTTC.

This clone occurred once. V gene TRBV5-1 combines with J gene TRBJ2-7; 7 positions match TRBD2. After removal of 4 bases from V and 3 bases from J, the junction contained 10 bases not matched to a gene. The CDR3 is 15 residues long. The germline CDR1 and CDR2 sequences are SGHRS and YFSETQ. The CDR3 DNA reads as TGCGCCAGCAGCGTTGACGGGACTACCTTCTACGAGCAGTACTTC. Translated, it gives CASSVDGTTFYEQYF. The full variable domain, completed using reference TRBV5-1 and TRBJ2-7, is KAGVTQTPRYLIKTRGQQVTLSCSPISGHRSVSWYQQTPGQGLQFLFEYFSETQRNKGNFPGRFSGRQFSNSRSEMNVSTLELGDSALYLCASSVDGTTFYEQYFGPGTRLTVT.

In this sample, this clone turned up a few times. This chain uses TRBV6-5 with TRBJ1-2, with 7 bases identical to TRBD1. This CDR3 comprises 13 residues. V lost 6 bases and J lost 7; bases outside the gene matches: 8. Germline CDR1 is MNHEY and CDR2 is SVGAGI. CDR3 DNA: TGTGCCAGCAGCTCCCGACAGGGTCCTGGCTACACCTTC. Protein sequence: CASSSRQGPGYTF.

The CDR3 nucleotides read TGTGCCAGCAGCCCCCGAGCGGGAGGAGGCACCGGGGAGCTGTTTTTT. This codes for CASSPRAGGGTGELFF. This chain uses TRBV7-3 with TRBJ2-2; TRBD2 aligns across 9 bases. Germline values: CDR1 SGHTA, CDR2 FQGTGA. There are 16 residues in the CDR3. The V and J ends lost 5 bases and 4 bases, in that order; junction bases with no gene match: 8.

The sample holds one count of this clone. This chain joins TRBV7-3 and TRBJ2-3; possibly TRBD1 or TRBD2 for D (5 bases each). Germline V CDR1 and CDR2: SGHTA, FQGTGA. The CDR3 has 17 residues. V lost 2 bases to trimming and J lost 0 bases, with 15 bases between them. CDR3 nucleotide sequence: TGTGCCAGCAGCTTAGCCGGGACGCCGGGGAGCACAGATACGCAGTATTTT. Its translation is CASSLAGTPGSTDTQYF.

This chain links TRBV5-1 with TRBJ2-1; a possible D gene is TRBD2 (5 bases). The CDR3 runs to 16 residues. Germline V CDR1 and CDR2: SGHRS, YFSETQ. Trimming left V 1 base short and J 3 bases short, with 14 bases between. This CDR3 is CASSLYLGSLYNEQFF. CDR3 nucleotides: TGCGCCAGCAGCTTGTACCTGGGGAGCCTCTACAATGAGCAGTTCTTC.

The chain combines TRBV7-6 with TRBJ2-7; TRBD1 matches 8 bases. J gave up 2 bases and V 5 bases, and 8 bases lay outside the gene matches. Germline CDR1 and CDR2: SGHVS and FNYEAQ. The CDR3 loop spans 15 amino acids. CDR3 sequence (DNA): TGTGCCAGCAGCCTTCGACAGGGGCACCCCTACGAGCAGTACTTC. Its translation: CASSLRQGHPYEQYF. The variable domain in full, with the rest retrieved from reference TRBV7-6 and TRBJ2-7, is GAGVSQSPRYKVTKRGQDVALRCDPISGHVSLYWYRQALGQGPEFLTYFNYEAQQDKSGLPNDRFSAERPEGSISTLTIQRTEQRDSAMYRCASSLRQGHPYEQYFGPGTRLTVT.

This chain connects TRBV27 to TRBJ2-2; D gene uncertain. CDR1 is MNHEY and CDR2 is SMNVEV in the germline V gene (reference sequence). Trimming removed 4 bases from V and 7 bases from J, with 16 bases in between. The CDR3 is 15 residues long. CDR3: CASSSATLWGGELFF. Written as DNA, the CDR3 is TGTGCCAGCAGTTCGGCTACCCTCTGGGGCGGGGAGCTGTTTTTT.

The J gene is TRBJ2-7, the V gene TRBV14; 8 nucleotides match TRBD1. With V trimmed by 1 base and J by 6 bases, 2 bases remained unmatched. This CDR3 has 13 residues. CDR1 SGHDN and CDR2 FVKESK come from the germline V gene. CDR3 loop: CASSQVTGGEQYF. The DNA for the CDR3 is TGTGCCAGCAGCCAAGTCACAGGGGGCGAGCAGTACTTC.

Comments on this clone: Additional DNA sequences in this sample encode the identical CDR3. The V gene is TRBV18, the J gene TRBJ2-1; TRBD2 aligns across 12 bases. Per germline, CDR1 KGHSH and CDR2 LQKENI. Losses at the gene ends were 1 base for V and 6 bases for J; bases not matched to a gene: 4. This CDR3 has 16 residues. This chain's CDR3 is CASSPRLAGVSNEQFF. The DNA for the CDR3 is TGTGCCAGCTCACCACGACTAGCGGGAGTCTCCAATGAGCAGTTCTTC.

About this clone itself: The sample has other DNA sequences that encode this CDR3 too. This chain's CDR3 is CASSLPATDTQYF. The CDR3, as DNA: TGTGCCAGCAGCTTGCCCGCAACAGATACGCAGTATTTT. The V gene is TRBV5-6, the J gene TRBJ2-3; no clear D. Germline assignment: CDR1 SGHDT and CDR2 YYEEEE. Trimming stripped 1 base from V and 3 bases from J, with 6 bases between. The CDR3 totals 13 residues.

This rearrangement joins TRBV18 to TRBJ2-5, with D possibly TRBD2 on 5 matching bases. Looked up from germline, CDR1 is KGHSH and CDR2 is LQKENI. The CDR3 loop spans 18 amino acids. V lost 3 bases and J lost 4, with 24 bases in between. DNA of the CDR3: TGTGCCAGCTCACCCCAAGCGCCTAGCTACATAAGCGGAGAGACCCAGTACTTC. Protein: CASSPQAPSYISGETQYF.